This is a list of T cell receptor beta chains from one sample in a study of shared clonotypes between healthy human individuals. Sequenced by immunoSEQ multiplex PCR; TCRdb stores in-frame clones only, minus some. This sample yields roughly 2,500,000 clones, of which under 95% are seen a single time; 0.35% to 0.45% belongs to the top ten. Material for sequencing was naive CD4+ T cells from PBMCs. The source of these receptors is a man aged 18 to 29 in good health. Some clones in this sample may be carry-over from other donors' samples. Each CDR3 is given with its conserved first and last residue. Each record gives: J gene, V gene, CDR3 protein.

TRBJ1-2 | TRBV4-3 | CASSQRDGSYGYTF
TRBJ1-3 | TRBV19 | CASKRQDSGNTIYF
TRBJ2-5 | TRBV30 | CAWRDSQETQYF
TRBJ1-2 | TRBV27 | CASSLSSTGGSPYGYTF
TRBJ1-1 | TRBV2 | CASSLSQGSTEAFF
TRBJ2-2 | TRBV7-9 | CASTLAGGPLRELFF
TRBJ2-1 | TRBV5-1 | CASSFPAPRRGGSYNEQFF
TRBJ2-7 | TRBV5-1 | CASRETGVLSEQYF
TRBJ1-2 | TRBV7-2 | CASSLGGGQIYGYTF
TRBJ2-1 | TRBV5-1 | CASSLIAGGSSYNEQFF
TRBJ1-1 | TRBV28 | CASVNWARTEAFF
TRBJ2-1 | TRBV29-1 | CSVGLGREQFF
TRBJ1-5 | TRBV27 | CASSQNWNQPQHF
TRBJ2-1 | TRBV27 | CASSLTGTAYNEQFF
TRBJ2-7 | TRBV7-7 | CASSPTGGEQYF
TRBJ2-1 | TRBV27 | CASGGLALNEQFF
TRBJ2-4 | TRBV28 | CASLQGAKNIQYF
TRBJ1-2 | TRBV5-1 | CASSLEGNYGYTF
TRBJ1-2 | TRBV28 | CASSLQGTIYGYTF
TRBJ2-6 | TRBV2 | CASLHRIVSGANVLTF
TRBJ2-2 | TRBV4-2 | CASSQLSLAGAGELFF
TRBJ2-5 | TRBV5-1 | CASSLDYSGETQYF
TRBJ2-5 | TRBV5-1 | CASSQGLAAQETQYF
TRBJ2-4 | TRBV6-5 | CASSGRTERGNIQYF
TRBJ2-2 | TRBV5-1 | CASIEAGELFF
TRBJ2-3 | TRBV27 | CASSFLPGQRSDTQYF
TRBJ1-1 | TRBV29-1 | CSVGPFEAFF
TRBJ2-3 | TRBV7-6 | CASSPGDTSTDTQYF
TRBJ2-7 | TRBV28 | CASIRELAGGGEQYF
TRBJ2-5 | TRBV7-7 | CATTRGGALKETQYF
TRBJ1-4 | TRBV30 | CAWAHYESTNEKLFF
TRBJ1-4 | TRBV7-9 | CASSGGTGGREKLFF
TRBJ2-3 | TRBV5-1 | CASSSQGLAGTSTDTQYF
TRBJ1-1 | TRBV6-1 | CASRVMNTEAFF
TRBJ1-4 | TRBV6-5 | CASRPQGFNEKLFF
TRBJ1-5 | TRBV19 | CASKQAGTVNQPQHF
TRBJ2-7 | TRBV19 | CASSMGPGLAVYEQYF
TRBJ2-5 | TRBV7-3 | CASSLMGTVRETQYF
TRBJ2-2 | TRBV28 | CASNLQGGQGNTGELFF